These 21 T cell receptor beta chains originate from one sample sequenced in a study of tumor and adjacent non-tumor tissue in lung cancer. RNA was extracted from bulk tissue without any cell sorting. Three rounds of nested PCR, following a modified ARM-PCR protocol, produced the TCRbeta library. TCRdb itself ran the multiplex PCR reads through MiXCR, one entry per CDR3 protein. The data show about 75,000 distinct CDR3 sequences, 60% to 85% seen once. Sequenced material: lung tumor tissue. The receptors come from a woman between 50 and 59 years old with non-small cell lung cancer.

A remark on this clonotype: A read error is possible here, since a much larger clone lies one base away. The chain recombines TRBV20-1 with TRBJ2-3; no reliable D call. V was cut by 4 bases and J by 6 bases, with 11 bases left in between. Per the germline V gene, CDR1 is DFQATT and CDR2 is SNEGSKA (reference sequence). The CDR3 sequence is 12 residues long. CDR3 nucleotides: TGCAGTGCTAACGGTGGGATGGATACGCAGTATTTT. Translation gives CSANGGMDTQYF.

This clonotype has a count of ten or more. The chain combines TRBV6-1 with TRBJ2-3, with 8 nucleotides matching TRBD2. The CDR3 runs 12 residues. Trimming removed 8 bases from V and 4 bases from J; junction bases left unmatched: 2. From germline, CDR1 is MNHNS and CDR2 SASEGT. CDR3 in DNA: TGTGCCAGCGCGGGGGGCGCAGATACGCAGTATTTT. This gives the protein CASAGGADTQYF.

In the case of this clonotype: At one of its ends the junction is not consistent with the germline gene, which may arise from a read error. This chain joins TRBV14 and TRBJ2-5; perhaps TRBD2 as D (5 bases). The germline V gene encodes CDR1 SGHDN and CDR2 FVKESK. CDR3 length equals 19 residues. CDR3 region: CACRIANASLGSAPKTQYF. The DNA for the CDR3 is TGTGCCTGCAGGATCGCGAACGCTTCCCTTGGGAGCGCCCCTAAGACGCAGTACTTC.

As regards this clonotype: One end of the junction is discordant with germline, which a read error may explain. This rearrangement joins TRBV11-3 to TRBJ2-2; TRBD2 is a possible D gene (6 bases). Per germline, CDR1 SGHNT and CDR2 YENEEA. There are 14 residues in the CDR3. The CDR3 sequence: CASSLVGGTGELFF. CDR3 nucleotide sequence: TGTGCTAGCAGCCTAGTGGGAGGCACCGGGGAGCTGTTTTTT.

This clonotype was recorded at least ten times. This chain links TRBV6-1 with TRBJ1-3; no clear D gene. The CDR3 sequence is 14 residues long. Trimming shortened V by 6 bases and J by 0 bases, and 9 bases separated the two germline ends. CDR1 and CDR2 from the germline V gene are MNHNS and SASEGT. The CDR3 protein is CASRAGDSGNTIYF. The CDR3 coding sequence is TGTGCCAGCAGGGCGGGAGACTCTGGAAACACCATATATTTT.

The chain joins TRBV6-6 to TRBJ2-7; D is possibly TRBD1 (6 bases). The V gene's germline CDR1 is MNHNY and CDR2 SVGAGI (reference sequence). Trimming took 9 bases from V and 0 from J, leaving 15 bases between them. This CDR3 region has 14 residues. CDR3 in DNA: TGTGCCAGGGCGAGCCAGGGGCCCTCCTACGAGCAGTACTTC. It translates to CARASQGPSYEQYF.

The CDR3 DNA sequence: TGTGCTAGTAGCTTTTTGGACATGGGCACTGAAGCTTTCTTT. Amino acid sequence: CASSFLDMGTEAFF. This chain uses TRBV11-2 with TRBJ1-1; weak D call: TRBD1 (5 bases). Germline values: CDR1 SGHAT, CDR2 FQNNGV. The CDR3 length is 14 residues. Supplemented by reference TRBV11-2 and TRBJ1-1, the full variable domain reads EAGVAQSPRYKIIEKRQSVAFWCNPISGHATLYWYQQILGQGPKLLIQFQNNGVVDDSQLPKDRFSAERLKGVDSTLKIQPAKLEDSAVYLCASSFLDMGTEAFFGQGTRLTVV.

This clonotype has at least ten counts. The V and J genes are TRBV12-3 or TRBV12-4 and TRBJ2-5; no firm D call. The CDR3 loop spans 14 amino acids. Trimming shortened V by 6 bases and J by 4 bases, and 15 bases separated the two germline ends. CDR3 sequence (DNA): TGTGCCAGCAGCCCTTGGTTGTCAGGAGAGACCCAGTACTTC. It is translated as CASSPWLSGETQYF.

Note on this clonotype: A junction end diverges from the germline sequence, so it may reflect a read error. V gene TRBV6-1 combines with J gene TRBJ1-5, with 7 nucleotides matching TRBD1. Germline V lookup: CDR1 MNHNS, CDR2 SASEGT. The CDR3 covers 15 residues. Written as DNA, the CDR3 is TGTGCCACCAGTGACAGGGACATATACTATCAGCCCCAGCATTTT. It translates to CATSDRDIYYQPQHF.

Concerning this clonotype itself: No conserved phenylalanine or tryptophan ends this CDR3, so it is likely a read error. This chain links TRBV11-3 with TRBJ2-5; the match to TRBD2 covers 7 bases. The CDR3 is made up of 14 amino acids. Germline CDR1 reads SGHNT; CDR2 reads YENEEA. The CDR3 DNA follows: TGTGCTAGCAGCAGCCGGGACTACCAAGAGGCCCAGTACATC. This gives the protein CASSSRDYQEAQYI.

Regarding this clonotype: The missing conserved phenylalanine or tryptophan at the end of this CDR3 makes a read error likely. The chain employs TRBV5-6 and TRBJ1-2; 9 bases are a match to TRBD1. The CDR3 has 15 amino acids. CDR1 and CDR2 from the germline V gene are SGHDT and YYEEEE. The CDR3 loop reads CASSFGMGQGYDYTL. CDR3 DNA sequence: TGTGCCAGCAGCTTTGGCATGGGACAGGGCTATGACTACACCCTC.

As DNA, the CDR3 is TGTGCCAGCTGCCCCTGGGACTACCAGCTAAGGTACAATGAGCAGTTCTTC. This encodes CASCPWDYQLRYNEQFF. The rearrangement uses TRBV5-6 and TRBJ2-1; 7 bases fit TRBD2. Germline CDR1 and CDR2: SGHDT and YYEEEE. Losses at the gene ends were 7 bases for V and 4 bases for J; bases not matched to a gene: 17. The length of the CDR3 is 17 residues.

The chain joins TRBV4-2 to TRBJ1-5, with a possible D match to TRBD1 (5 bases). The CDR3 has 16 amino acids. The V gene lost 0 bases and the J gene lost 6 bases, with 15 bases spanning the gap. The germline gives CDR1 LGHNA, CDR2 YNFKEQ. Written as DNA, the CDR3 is TGTGCCAGCAGCCAAGATTTGTGCGGGGGTGGTCAGCCCCAGCATTTT. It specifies CASSQDLCGGGQPQHF.

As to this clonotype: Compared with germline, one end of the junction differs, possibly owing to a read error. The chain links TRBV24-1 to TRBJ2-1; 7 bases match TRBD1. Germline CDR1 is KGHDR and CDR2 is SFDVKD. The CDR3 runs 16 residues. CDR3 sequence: CATSDSGTERYNEQFF. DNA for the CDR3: TGTGCTACCAGTGATTCCGGGACAGAGAGGTACAATGAGCAGTTCTTC.

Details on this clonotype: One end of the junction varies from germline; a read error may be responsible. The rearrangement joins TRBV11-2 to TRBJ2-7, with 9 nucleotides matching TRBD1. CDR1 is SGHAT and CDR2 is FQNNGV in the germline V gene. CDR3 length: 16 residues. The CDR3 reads CASSQGQGEFSYELYF. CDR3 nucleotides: TGTGCCAGCAGTCAGGGACAGGGAGAGTTTTCCTACGAGCTGTACTTC.

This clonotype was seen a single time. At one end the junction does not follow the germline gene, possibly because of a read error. The CDR3 nucleotides read TGTAGCATTGGGGAGACAAAAGGCTACACCTTC. Encoded protein: CSIGETKGYTF. The chain is built from TRBV29-1 and TRBJ1-2; D is undetermined. CDR3 length: 11 residues. Germline lookup yields CDR1 SQVTM and CDR2 ANQGSEA.

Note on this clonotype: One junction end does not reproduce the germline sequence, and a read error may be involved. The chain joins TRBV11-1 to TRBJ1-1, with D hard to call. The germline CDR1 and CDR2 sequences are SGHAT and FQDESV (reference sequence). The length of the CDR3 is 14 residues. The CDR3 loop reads CASRLGRGCSESFF. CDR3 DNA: TGTGCCAGCCGCCTCGGACGGGGATGCTCTGAATCTTTCTTT.

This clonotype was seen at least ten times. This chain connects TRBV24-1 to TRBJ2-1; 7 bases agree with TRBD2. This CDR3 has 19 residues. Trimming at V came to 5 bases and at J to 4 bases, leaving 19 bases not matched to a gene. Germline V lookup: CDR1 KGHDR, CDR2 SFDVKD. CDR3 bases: TGTGCCACCAGTGGATTCCGGGGTCTGCCGGGGAGGGAGTACAATGAGCAGTTCTTC. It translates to CATSGFRGLPGREYNEQFF.

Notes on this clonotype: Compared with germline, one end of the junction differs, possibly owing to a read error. Here the CDR3 DNA reads TGTGCCAGCAGCCTAGAGGCAACTTCGCCCTATGGCTACACCTTC. It is translated as CASSLEATSPYGYTF. V usage is TRBV11-2 and J usage is TRBJ1-2; D call uncertain. This CDR3 region has 15 residues. Germline V gene lookup returns CDR1 SGHAT and CDR2 FQNNGV.

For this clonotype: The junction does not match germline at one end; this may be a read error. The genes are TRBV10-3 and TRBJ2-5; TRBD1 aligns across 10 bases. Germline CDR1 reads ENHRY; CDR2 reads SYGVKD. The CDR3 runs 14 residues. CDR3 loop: CAFRGTGVRESQYF. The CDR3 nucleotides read TGTGCCTTCAGAGGGACAGGGGTAAGGGAGAGCCAGTACTTC.

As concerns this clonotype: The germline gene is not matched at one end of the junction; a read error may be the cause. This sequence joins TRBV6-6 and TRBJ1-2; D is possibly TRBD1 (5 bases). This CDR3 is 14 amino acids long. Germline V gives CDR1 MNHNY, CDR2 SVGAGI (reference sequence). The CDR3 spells CASSPGTANYGYIF. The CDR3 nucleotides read TGTGCTAGCAGTCCCGGGACGGCGAACTATGGCTACATCTTC.